This entry lists 31 T cell receptor beta chains sequenced from one sample in a study of shared clonotypes between healthy human individuals. Data came from immunoSEQ multiplex PCR; TCRdb stores just in-frame clones and leaves some out. Altogether approximately 2.1 million clones are present, approximately 95% being singletons, with the ten largest covering 0.3% to 0.4%. Sequenced sample: naive CD4+ T cells from PBMCs. Subset defined: CD45RA+ positively selected. The source is a man between 18 and 35 years old in good health. Some clones in this sample may be carry-over from other donors' samples.

This sequence joins TRBV29-1 and TRBJ2-5; D unclear. Trimming took off 6 bases at V and 0 bases at J, with 11 bases between the two ends. CDR3 length: 13 residues. The germline CDR1 and CDR2 sequences are SQVTM and ANQGSEA. The CDR3 region is CSVSGLYQETQYF. Written as DNA, the CDR3 is TGCAGCGTCTCCGGGCTGTACCAAGAGACCCAGTACTTC.

V usage is TRBV5-4 and J usage is TRBJ1-2, with 9 bases that match TRBD1. J gave up 4 bases and V 0 bases, and 4 bases lay outside the gene matches. Germline lookup yields CDR1 SGHNT and CDR2 YYREEE (reference sequence). This CDR3 has 15 amino acids. The CDR3 DNA follows: TGTGCCAGCAGCTTGGAGGGGACAGGGAGCTATGGCTACACCTTC. Translating gives CASSLEGTGSYGYTF.

The chain carries TRBV18 and TRBJ2-7; no reliable D call. There are 13 residues in the CDR3. Germline CDR1 KGHSH, CDR2 LQKENI. V lost 2 bases and J 1 base, leaving 6 bases between the germline ends. CDR3 sequence (DNA): TGTGCCAGCTCACCAACTATTTCCTACGAGCAGTACTTC. This gives the protein CASSPTISYEQYF.

The V call is TRBV28, the J call TRBJ1-5, with 7 bases fitting TRBD1. Germline values: CDR1 MDHEN, CDR2 SYDVKM. The CDR3 covers 14 residues. Trimming took 4 bases from V and 6 from J; bases not matched to a gene: 6. CDR3 nucleotides: TGTGCCAGCAGTTCACAGGGGATTGCTCAGCCCCAGCATTTT. This gives the protein CASSSQGIAQPQHF.

The rearrangement links TRBV7-9 to TRBJ2-1, with D tentatively TRBD2 (6 bases). Germline CDR1 is SEHNR and CDR2 is FQNEAQ (reference sequence). The V and J ends lost 5 bases and 8 bases respectively, with 19 bases between them. The CDR3 has 15 residues. The CDR3 loop reads CASSRGDSRGDEQFF. CDR3 nucleotides: TGTGCCAGCAGCCGAGGGGACTCCCGAGGCGATGAGCAGTTCTTC. The full variable domain, completed using reference TRBV7-9 and TRBJ2-1, is DTGVSQNPRHKITKRGQNVTFRCDPISEHNRLYWYRQTLGQGPEFLTYFQNEAQLEKSRLLSDRFSAERPKGSFSTLEIQRTEQGDSAMYLCASSRGDSRGDEQFFGPGTRLTVL.

This chain uses TRBV11-2 with TRBJ2-7; TRBD1 matches at 7 bases. With V trimmed by 5 bases and J by 2 bases, 9 bases remained unmatched. CDR3 length equals 15 residues. Per germline, CDR1 SGHAT and CDR2 FQNNGV. DNA for the CDR3: TGTGCCAGCAGCCACTCCGGGACAGTTACCTACGAGCAGTACTTC. Translation: CASSHSGTVTYEQYF. Drawing the rest from reference TRBV11-2 and TRBJ2-7, the complete variable domain is EAGVAQSPRYKIIEKRQSVAFWCNPISGHATLYWYQQILGQGPKLLIQFQNNGVVDDSQLPKDRFSAERLKGVDSTLKIQPAKLEDSAVYLCASSHSGTVTYEQYFGPGTRLTVT.

The chain uses TRBV7-3 and TRBJ2-3; D is possibly TRBD1 or TRBD2 (5 bases each). V lost 5 bases and J 13 bases, leaving 19 bases between the germline ends. The germline gives CDR1 SGHTA, CDR2 FQGTGA. The CDR3 has 13 amino acids. CDR3 sequence: CASSPTPGTREYF. In DNA, the CDR3 is TGTGCCAGCAGCCCCACTCCCGGGACCAGGGAGTATTTT.

With regard to this clone: The same CDR3 also results from other DNA sequences found in this sample. The chain combines TRBV28 with TRBJ2-1; no definite D call. V was trimmed by 2 bases and J by 9 bases, leaving 5 bases between them. This CDR3 comprises 11 residues. Germline values: CDR1 MDHEN, CDR2 SYDVKM. This CDR3 is CASSLTSEQFF. Written as DNA, the CDR3 is TGTGCCAGCAGTTTAACCAGTGAGCAGTTCTTC.

The CDR3 sequence: CASRDTTYGYTF. The CDR3 nucleotides are TGTGCCAGCAGGGACACCACCTATGGCTACACCTTC. The J gene is TRBJ1-2, the V gene TRBV6-5, with D perhaps TRBD1 (5 bases). CDR1 and CDR2 from the germline V gene are MNHEY and SVGAGI. The CDR3 consists of 12 residues. With 6 bases removed from V and 4 bases from J, the gap between germline ends came to 9 bases.

This clone is a singleton in its sample. The chain combines TRBV25-1 with TRBJ1-4; 8 positions agree with TRBD1. The length of the CDR3 is 15 residues. Trimming removed 2 bases from V and 3 bases from J; junction bases left unmatched: 2. Germline CDR1 is MGHDK and CDR2 is SYGVNS. The CDR3 DNA reads TGTGCCAGCAGTGAAGGGACAGGCTCTAATGAAAAACTGTTTTTT. It codes for CASSEGTGSNEKLFF.

V and J are TRBV27 and TRBJ2-1; 11 bases are a match to TRBD2. Trimming removed 5 bases from V and 5 bases from J; junction bases left unmatched: 11. This CDR3 region has 17 residues. Germline V gene sequence: CDR1 MNHEY, CDR2 SMNVEV (reference sequence). Here the CDR3 DNA reads TGTGCCAGCAGTCCAATGACGACTAGCGGGGTGGACAATGAGCAGTTCTTC. Its protein is CASSPMTTSGVDNEQFF.

With regard to this clone: Other DNA sequences from this sample encode an identical CDR3 as well. V gene TRBV5-1 combines with J gene TRBJ1-1, with TRBD1 matching over 8 bases. The CDR3 is made up of 14 amino acids. V lost 2 bases, J lost 3 bases, and 3 bases stayed unmatched. Germline assignment: CDR1 SGHRS and CDR2 YFSETQ. CDR3 sequence reads: CASSLLTGDTEAFF. The CDR3 bases are TGCGCCAGCAGCTTATTGACAGGGGACACTGAAGCTTTCTTT.

This rearrangement joins TRBV19 to TRBJ1-1; TRBD1 matches at 10 bases. Germline CDR1 reads LNHDA; CDR2 reads SQIVND (reference sequence). V lost 6 bases to trimming and J lost 4 bases; unmatched junction nucleotides: 2. The CDR3 covers 13 residues. CDR3 region: CASRWTGGTEAFF. DNA of the CDR3: TGTGCCAGTAGGTGGACAGGGGGCACTGAAGCTTTCTTT.

This clone was counted a single time. J is TRBJ2-2 and V is TRBV18, with TRBD1 identical over 7 bases. Trimming at V came to 4 bases and at J to 2 bases, leaving 4 bases not matched to a gene. Germline CDR1 reads KGHSH; CDR2 reads LQKENI. The CDR3 covers 15 residues. This CDR3 reads CASSRGQLNTGELFF. DNA of the CDR3: TGTGCCAGCTCACGGGGACAGCTCAACACCGGGGAGCTGTTTTTT.

The chain employs TRBV5-1 and TRBJ1-2; 7 nucleotides match TRBD1. Per germline, CDR1 SGHRS and CDR2 YFSETQ. The CDR3 has 16 amino acids. Trimming cost V 0 bases and J 9 bases; bases outside gene matches: 14. In DNA, the CDR3 is TGCGCCAGCAGCTTGGTGACAGGGTGGGTTGGGCGGAGCTACACCTTC. It yields the protein CASSLVTGWVGRSYTF.

About this clone: The identical CDR3 is also encoded by other nucleotide sequences in the sample. V and J are TRBV10-3 and TRBJ1-1, with a possible D match to TRBD1 (5 bases). The CDR3 has 13 residues. Trimming left V 3 bases short and J 5 bases short, with 10 bases between. Germline CDR1 and CDR2: ENHRY and SYGVKD. The CDR3 DNA reads as TGTGCCATCAGTGAACGGGGGGGGACTGAAGCTTTCTTT. Translating it yields CAISERGGTEAFF.

The CDR3 nucleotides are TGTGCCAGCAGCGGCAGACTCACAGATACGCAGTATTTT. Its translation is CASSGRLTDTQYF. J is TRBJ2-3 and V is TRBV2; no reliable D call. Trimming shortened V by 6 bases and J by 2 bases, and 9 bases separated the two germline ends. Germline-derived CDR1 and CDR2 are SNHLY and FYNNEI. This CDR3 is built from 13 residues.

The CDR3 here is CASSRVGSADTQYF. The CDR3 DNA sequence: TGTGCCAGCAGCCGGGTGGGTAGTGCAGATACGCAGTATTTT. The rearrangement joins TRBV5-6 to TRBJ2-3; D remains ambiguous. The CDR3 has 14 amino acids. Trimming shortened V by 4 bases and J by 4 bases, and 13 bases separated the two germline ends. CDR1 is SGHDT and CDR2 is YYEEEE in the germline V gene.

The V call is TRBV7-9, the J call TRBJ1-2; 9 nucleotides match TRBD1. J was trimmed by 1 base and V by 3 bases; bases with no gene match: 9. The germline V gene has CDR1 SEHNR and CDR2 FQNEAQ (reference sequence). CDR3 length: 17 residues. For the CDR3, the DNA is TGTGCCAGCAGCTTCGGGACCGGGACAGGGATTAACTATGGCTACACCTTC. This translates into CASSFGTGTGINYGYTF.

V usage is TRBV28 and J usage is TRBJ1-1, with TRBD1 matching 10 bases. After removal of 9 bases from V and 5 bases from J, the junction contained 12 bases not matched to a gene. Germline CDR1 and CDR2: MDHEN and SYDVKM. The CDR3 is 15 amino acids. CDR3 bases: TGTGCCAGTGAAGACAGGGGGCGCGGGGGAACTGAAGCTTTCTTT. This translates into CASEDRGRGGTEAFF.

The genes are TRBV5-4 and TRBJ2-1; 9 bases match TRBD2. The length of the CDR3 is 15 residues. The V and J ends lost 7 bases and 6 bases, in that order; junction bases with no gene match: 11. In germline, CDR1 is SGHNT, CDR2 YYREEE (reference sequence). The chain's CDR3 is CASGTSGLAGNEQFF. As DNA, the CDR3 is TGTGCCAGCGGCACCTCGGGACTAGCAGGCAATGAGCAGTTCTTC.

The genes are TRBV10-3 and TRBJ1-2; 7 bases line up with TRBD1. With 2 bases clipped from V and 3 bases from J, the junction kept 0 bases outside the gene matches. The CDR3 covers 13 residues. CDR1 is ENHRY, CDR2 SYGVKD, per germline. The DNA of the CDR3 is TGTGCCATCAGTGAGGACAGGGACTATGGCTACACCTTC. The encoded protein is CAISEDRDYGYTF.

The chain carries TRBV19 and TRBJ1-4; D may be TRBD1 (6 bases). V was cut by 5 bases and J by 6 bases, with 13 bases left in between. Germline lookup yields CDR1 LNHDA and CDR2 SQIVND (reference sequence). CDR3 length equals 14 residues. The CDR3, as DNA: TGTGCCAGTAGTGAGACAGGCGGGGATGAAAAACTGTTTTTT. Protein: CASSETGGDEKLFF.

The CDR3 coding sequence is TGCGCCAGCAGCTCCCTTCCGGGACTAGCGGGAGGGTACGGGTATGAGCAGTTCTTC. This gives the protein CASSSLPGLAGGYGYEQFF. The gene calls are TRBV5-1 and TRBJ2-1, with 16 bases that match TRBD2. The V segment lost 3 bases and the J segment 8 bases; nucleotides outside the gene matches: 14. The CDR3 length is 19 residues. Germline-derived CDR1 and CDR2 are SGHRS and YFSETQ.

On this clone: This sample includes further DNA sequences coding for the same CDR3. The gene calls are TRBV28 and TRBJ2-7, with TRBD1 matching over 10 bases. CDR3 length equals 12 residues. Germline CDR1 is MDHEN and CDR2 is SYDVKM. The ends lost 8 bases at V and 3 bases at J; junction bases unmatched: 1. In DNA form, the CDR3 reads TGTGCCAGCCGGACAGGGGGCTACGAGCAGTACTTC. It is translated as CASRTGGYEQYF.

The rearrangement joins TRBV11-3 to TRBJ2-7, with 9 bases aligning to TRBD1. The CDR3 covers 14 residues. V gave up 2 bases and J gave up 5 bases; unmatched junction bases: 4. Looked up from germline, CDR1 is SGHNT and CDR2 is YENEEA. CDR3 in amino acids: CASSLTRTGDEQYF. CDR3 nucleotide sequence: TGTGCCAGCAGCTTAACCCGGACAGGGGACGAGCAGTACTTC.

The chain links TRBV5-1 to TRBJ1-5; D is unclear. V was clipped by 1 base and J by 5 bases, with 7 bases between them. The CDR3 is made up of 13 amino acids. Germline V gene lookup returns CDR1 SGHRS and CDR2 YFSETQ. CDR3 in amino acids: CASSLTWDQPQHF. The CDR3 DNA reads as TGCGCCAGCAGCTTGACCTGGGATCAGCCCCAGCATTTT.

The chain employs TRBV4-1 and TRBJ2-2; TRBD2 is a possible D gene (6 bases). The V end was cut by 1 base, the J end by 0 bases, with 18 bases between. This CDR3 comprises 19 residues. CDR1 is MGHRA, CDR2 YSYEKL, per germline. The CDR3 spells CASSQARGSGRANTGELFF. The CDR3 DNA reads TGCGCCAGCAGCCAAGCCCGGGGGTCCGGGCGAGCGAACACCGGGGAGCTGTTTTTT.

The chain has TRBV11-2 and TRBJ1-2; D perhaps matches TRBD1 (5 bases). V lost 5 bases to trimming and J lost 5 bases, with 18 bases between them. Germline lookup yields CDR1 SGHAT and CDR2 FQNNGV. This CDR3 spans 15 amino acids. CDR3 DNA: TGTGCCAGCAGCACCACGGGCGGACACATATATGGCTACACCTTC. Protein sequence: CASSTTGGHIYGYTF.

The chain uses TRBV7-5 and TRBJ2-2. TRBV7-5 is listed as a pseudogene. This CDR3 has 14 residues. The DNA of the CDR3 is TGTGTCAGAAGCCCCTTTTCGGACGGCGGGGAGCTGTTTTTT. It translates to CVRSPFSDGGELFF.

The V and J genes are TRBV11-3 and TRBJ2-3; D may be TRBD2 (5 bases). Trimming cost V 5 bases and J 0 bases, with 12 bases left between them. The CDR3 loop spans 15 amino acids. Germline CDR1 SGHNT, CDR2 YENEEA. CDR3 in DNA: TGTGCCAGCAGCCCGGGTGGGGAGAGCACAGATACGCAGTATTTT. This codes for CASSPGGESTDTQYF.